Listed below are T cell receptor beta chains from one sample, sequenced in a study of T cell repertoires in cytomegalovirus infection. Their antigens are not known. TCRdb redid the calling of the reads with MiXCR, one entry per CDR3 protein. The sample consists of hundreds of thousands of distinct CDR3 sequences, about 33% of them appearing once. Sequencing used cultured CD8+ T cells from PBMCs, obtained from culture after CMV antigen stimulation. The receptors derive from a human donor in good health (CMV status not recorded). Some clones in this sample may be carry-over from other donors' samples. CDR3s include the opening cysteine and the closing phenylalanine or tryptophan. The order of the fields is J gene, V gene, D gene, clone size, CDR3 DNA, CDR3 protein. The D gene is left open where the match is weak. Not all rows give a size; the values are once, few, many and, for expanded clones, a class.

J gene: TRBJ1-1; V gene: TRBV7-6; D gene: .; clone size: few; CDR3 DNA: TGTGCCAGCAGCGGTCATATGAACACTGAAGCTTTCTTT; CDR3 protein: CASSGHMNTEAFF
J gene: TRBJ2-7; V gene: TRBV3-1; D gene: TRBD1; clone size: .; CDR3 DNA: TGTGCCAGCAGCCCACAGGGGATTGTGTACGAGCAGTACTTC; CDR3 protein: CASSPQGIVYEQYF
J gene: TRBJ2-1; V gene: TRBV20-1; D gene: TRBD1; clone size: .; CDR3 DNA: TGCAGTGCTAGGGAAAGGGGGCGCCCCCCCAATGAGCAGTTCTTC; CDR3 protein: CSARERGRPPNEQFF
J gene: TRBJ1-5; V gene: TRBV19; D gene: TRBD1; clone size: few; CDR3 DNA: TGTGCCAGTAGTATAGGGACAGGGGTTCAGCCCCAGCATTTT; CDR3 protein: CASSIGTGVQPQHF
J gene: TRBJ2-1; V gene: TRBV4-1; D gene: TRBD2; clone size: .; CDR3 DNA: TGCGCCAGCAGCCAAGTCTCGTTGGCTAGCGGGGGGGCCCCGGGATCCTACAATGAGCAGTTCTTC; CDR3 protein: CASSQVSLASGGAPGSYNEQFF
J gene: TRBJ2-1; V gene: TRBV7-9; D gene: TRBD1; clone size: many; CDR3 DNA: TGTGCCAGCAGCTCCCCCGGGACAGGGGGCAATGAGCAGTTCTTC; CDR3 protein: CASSSPGTGGNEQFF
J gene: TRBJ2-2; V gene: TRBV7-9; D gene: .; clone size: few; CDR3 DNA: TGTGCCAGCAGCTTAAGCTGGGGCGGCGGGGAGCTGTTTTTT; CDR3 protein: CASSLSWGGGELFF
J gene: TRBJ1-2; V gene: TRBV7-9; D gene: TRBD1; clone size: .; CDR3 DNA: TGTGCCAGCAGCTTGGGTCCTCGTGCGGACAGGGACAGCGGCTACACCTTC; CDR3 protein: CASSLGPRADRDSGYTF
J gene: TRBJ1-5; V gene: TRBV6-2/TRBV6-3; D gene: .; clone size: many; CDR3 DNA: TGTGCCAGCACGCCTTCAGGCAATCAGCCCCAGCATTTT; CDR3 protein: CASTPSGNQPQHF
J gene: TRBJ1-2; V gene: TRBV4-1; D gene: .; clone size: few; CDR3 DNA: TGCGCCAGCAGCCAGACTGTCAGAGGGGCTGCCACTAATGGCTACACCTTC; CDR3 protein: CASSQTVRGAATNGYTF